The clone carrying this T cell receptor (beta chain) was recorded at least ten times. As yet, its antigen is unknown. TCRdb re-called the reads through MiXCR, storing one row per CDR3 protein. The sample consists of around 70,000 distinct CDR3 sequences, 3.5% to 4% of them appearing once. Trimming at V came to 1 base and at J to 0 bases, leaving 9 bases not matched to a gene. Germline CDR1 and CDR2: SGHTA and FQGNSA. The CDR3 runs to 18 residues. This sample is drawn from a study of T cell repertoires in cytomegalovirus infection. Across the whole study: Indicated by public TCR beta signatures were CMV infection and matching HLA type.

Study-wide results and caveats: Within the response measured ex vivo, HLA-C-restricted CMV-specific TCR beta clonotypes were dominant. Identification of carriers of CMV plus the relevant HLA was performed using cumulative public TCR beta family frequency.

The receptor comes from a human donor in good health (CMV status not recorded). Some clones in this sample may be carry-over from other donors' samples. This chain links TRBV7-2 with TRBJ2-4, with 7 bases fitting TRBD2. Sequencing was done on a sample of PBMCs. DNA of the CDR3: TGTGCCAGCAGCTTAGAGCTGGGAGCGGGGTTAGCCAAAAACATTCAGTACTTC. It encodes CASSLELGAGLAKNIQYF. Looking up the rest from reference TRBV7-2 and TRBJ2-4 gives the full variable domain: GAGVSQSPSNKVTEKGKDVELRCDPISGHTALYWYRQSLGQGLEFLIYFQGNSAPDKSGLPSDRFSAERTGGSVSTLTIQRTQQEDSAVYLCASSLELGAGLAKNIQYFGAGTRLSVL.